The rows below give T cell receptor beta chains drawn from one sample of a study of cytomegalovirus exposure and HLA in healthy donors. Here immunoSEQ multiplex PCR was the method, and the copy in TCRdb shows in-frame clones only, minus some. The sample holds fewer than 200,000 clones, more than 75% seen once. The sequenced sample was PBMCs. Receptors were obtained from a woman aged 30 to 39 in good health and CMV-seronegative. Both conserved end residues are part of each CDR3. A D gene is named only where the DNA matches it firmly. Clone size appears in some rows only: once, few, many, or a class for an expanded clone.

D	V	size	J	DNA	CDR3
NA	TRBV5-5	NA	TRBJ1-1	TGTGCCAGCAGCATATCGGACACTGAAGCTTTCTTT	CASSISDTEAFF
TRBD1	TRBV4-1	NA	TRBJ2-7	TGCGCCAGCAGCCAACTTCCGGGACAGGGATCCTACGAGCAGTACTTC	CASSQLPGQGSYEQYF
NA	TRBV11-3	NA	TRBJ2-2	TGTGCCAGCAGCCCAGCCCGGGCCGGGGAGCTGTTTTTT	CASSPARAGELFF
TRBD2	TRBV29-1	NA	TRBJ2-1	TGCAGCGTTGGTGGGCGGGGGAGATACAATGAGCAGTTCTTC	CSVGGRGRYNEQFF
TRBD1	TRBV7-9	NA	TRBJ1-6	TGTGCCACCGGACAGGGGACCTCTTCACCCCTCCACTTT	CATGQGTSSPLHF
NA	TRBV30	NA	TRBJ1-6	TGTGCCTGGACCACAGAGAATAATTCACCCCTCCACTTT	CAWTTENNSPLHF
NA	TRBV10-3	NA	TRBJ1-2	TGTGCCATCAGTGATACCGGGACACGAGATGGCTACACCTTC	CAISDTGTRDGYTF
NA	TRBV2	NA	TRBJ2-2	TGTGCCAGCAGTGGACTGGGGTGGGGCGCGAACACCGGGGAGCTGTTTTTT	CASSGLGWGANTGELFF
TRBD2	TRBV7-8	NA	TRBJ2-3	TGTGCCAGCAGCTTACTAGCGGGGGGGCTTCGAGATACGCAGTATTTT	CASSLLAGGLRDTQYF
TRBD1	TRBV5-1	NA	TRBJ1-1	TGCGCCAGCAGCACAGGACAGGGGGTATCCTTCCTCGAAGCTTTCTTT	CASSTGQGVSFLEAFF
TRBD2	TRBV19	NA	TRBJ2-7	TGTGCCAGTAGTATAGTTGGGGGGGAGACACGACCTAATGAGCAGTACTTC	CASSIVGGETRPNEQYF
NA	TRBV6-4	once	TRBJ2-2	TGTGCCAGCAGTGACTCCTCGGCCGGGGAGCTGTTTTTT	CASSDSSAGELFF
NA	TRBV6-5	NA	TRBJ2-5	TGTGCCAGCAGTTACTCACGGGGAGGAGAGACCCAGTACTTC	CASSYSRGGETQYF
TRBD2	TRBV29-1	NA	TRBJ2-1	TGCAGCGGTGGGACTAGCGGGGGGGTTTCTGATGAGCAGTTCTTC	CSGGTSGGVSDEQFF
TRBD2	TRBV7-2	NA	TRBJ2-5	TGTGCCAGCAGCCAGAGCGGGGGAACCCCAGGGTCCCAGTACTTC	CASSQSGGTPGSQYF
TRBD1	TRBV7-9	NA	TRBJ2-7	TGTGCCAGCAGCTCGACAGGGGGCGAGCCCGAGCAGTACTTC	CASSSTGGEPEQYF
NA	TRBV2	NA	TRBJ2-7	TGTGCCAGCAGTGAGCCCCTTAGTAGCCTCTACGAGCAGTACTTC	CASSEPLSSLYEQYF
NA	TRBV18	few	TRBJ2-5	TGTGCCAGCTCACCTCTACCCGACCCCAGAGGGGAGACCCAGTACTTC	CASSPLPDPRGETQYF
NA	TRBV2	NA	TRBJ1-5	TGTGCCAGCAGTGGGGAGGGAAATCAGCCCCAGCATTTT	CASSGEGNQPQHF
TRBD1	TRBV25-1	NA	TRBJ1-2	TGTGCCAGCAGTTTAACGACAGGGCACGGCTACACCTTC	CASSLTTGHGYTF
TRBD2	TRBV6-1	NA	TRBJ2-1	TGTGCCAGCAGTGATCGGCTAGCGGGGGTCCCTTACGACAATGAGCAGTTCTTC	CASSDRLAGVPYDNEQFF
NA	TRBV5-1	once	TRBJ1-3	TGCGCCAGCAGCTTCCGACAGAATGCGGACACCATATATTTT	CASSFRQNADTIYF
NA	TRBV21-1	NA	TRBJ1-6	TGTGCCAGCTTAACAGGGAACACCTCACCCCTCCACTTT	CASLTGNTSPLHF
NA	TRBV7-9	NA	TRBJ1-1	TGTGCCAGCAGCCGGGACTTCACTGAAGCTTTCTTT	CASSRDFTEAFF
NA	TRBV5-1	NA	TRBJ2-3	TGCGCCAGCAGCCCCCCGGGTCGAGGCACAGATACGCAGTATTTT	CASSPPGRGTDTQYF
NA	TRBV5-8	NA	TRBJ2-7	TGTGCCAGCAGCTTGTACGAAAACCCCCAGTACGAGCAGTACTTC	CASSLYENPQYEQYF
NA	TRBV15	NA	TRBJ1-4	TGTGCCACCAGCCTACAGACCCGCCTCAAAGCAACTAATGAAAAACTGTTTTTT	CATSLQTRLKATNEKLFF
NA	TRBV5-1	NA	TRBJ2-5	TGCGCCAGCAGCTCAGGTTTACAAGAGACCCAGTACTTC	CASSSGLQETQYF
NA	TRBV14	NA	TRBJ2-7	TGTGCCAGCAGCCACAGGGTCGACTCCTACGAGCAGTACTTC	CASSHRVDSYEQYF
TRBD2	TRBV7-9	NA	TRBJ2-5	TGTGCCAGCAGCTATACTAGCGGGGGGAGCAAATCAGAGACCCAGTACTTC	CASSYTSGGSKSETQYF
NA	TRBV27	NA	TRBJ2-5	TGTGCCAGCAGTTTACGAGGTGGAGGGATAAAGACCCAGTACTTC	CASSLRGGGIKTQYF
NA	TRBV7-2	few	TRBJ2-7	TGTGCCAGCAGCGTGGTAGGGGACTCCTACGAGCAGTACTTC	CASSVVGDSYEQYF